The 5 T cell receptor beta chains listed next were all sequenced from one sample in a study of blood T cell repertoires in COVID-19. Data came from immunoSEQ multiplex PCR; TCRdb stores just in-frame clones and leaves some out. Of approximately 110,000 clones in the sample, approximately 88% are singletons; the top ten hold roughly 8.1%. Sample: peripheral blood. All receptors derive from a woman aged 40-49 years with acute or convalescent COVID-19.

V usage is TRBV25-1 and J usage is TRBJ1-1, with D maybe TRBD1 (6 bases). Trimming cost V 5 bases and J 1 base, with 8 bases left between them. Germline V lookup: CDR1 MGHDK, CDR2 SYGVNS. The CDR3 is 13 residues long. CDR3 amino acids: CASSKQGNTEAFF. The CDR3 DNA follows: TGTGCCAGCAGTAAACAGGGGAACACTGAAGCTTTCTTT. The full variable domain, rest sourced from reference TRBV25-1 and TRBJ1-1, is EADIYQTPRYLVIGTGKKITLECSQTMGHDKMYWYQQDPGMELHLIHYSYGVNSTEKGDLSSESTVSRIRTEHFPLTLESARPSHTSQYLCASSKQGNTEAFFGQGTRLTVV.

This chain connects TRBV6-5 to TRBJ1-5, with TRBD1 matching 7 bases. After removal of 7 bases from V and 4 bases from J, the junction contained 7 bases not matched to a gene. In germline, CDR1 is MNHEY, CDR2 SVGAGI. This CDR3 has 14 residues. Written as DNA, the CDR3 is TGTGCCAGCAACCGACAGGGCGGAAATCAGCCCCAGCATTTT. This gives the protein CASNRQGGNQPQHF.

V is TRBV9 and J is TRBJ2-1; 16 bases are shared with TRBD2. Germline loops: CDR1 SGDLS, CDR2 YYNGEE. V shed 4 bases, J shed 4 bases, and the junction held 11 bases outside the gene matches. The CDR3 has 19 amino acids. The CDR3 region has the DNA TGTGCCAGCAGCCCCCGTCCCGGGACTAGCGGGGGGGAATACAATGAGCAGTTCTTC. Translated, it gives CASSPRPGTSGGEYNEQFF.

J is TRBJ2-1 and V is TRBV30, with D tentatively TRBD2 (6 bases). The CDR3 has 15 amino acids. The germline V gene has CDR1 GTSNPN and CDR2 SVGIG (reference sequence). V was cut by 0 bases and J by 2 bases, with 11 bases left in between. CDR3 sequence (DNA): TGTGCCTGGAGTGTTTTCGGGGGTGCCTACAATGAGCAGTTCTTC. It is translated as CAWSVFGGAYNEQFF.

The V gene is TRBV3-1 (or the pseudogene TRBV3-2), the J gene TRBJ2-2; TRBD2 matches at 11 bases. Germline CDR1 and CDR2: LGHDT and YNNKEL (reference sequence). The CDR3 runs 16 residues. Losses at the gene ends were 8 bases for V and 3 bases for J; bases not matched to a gene: 8. For the CDR3, the DNA is TGTGCCAGCTCCATTAGCGGGGGGGCCGACACCGGGGAGCTGTTTTTT. The encoded protein is CASSISGGADTGELFF.